Listed below are T cell receptor beta chains from one sample, sequenced in a study of T cell responses to AZD1222 COVID-19 vaccine. TCRdb's copy holds only in-frame clones and misses some; the assay was immunoSEQ multiplex PCR. The sample records more than 140,000 clones, about 87% being singletons. This specimen was peripheral blood, taken on day 0 of MenACWY control vaccination. The receptor set was obtained from an adult in good health. The CDR3 runs from the conserved cysteine through the conserved F or W. A D gene is named only where the DNA matches it firmly. Only some rows state a clone size, as once, few, many or a class for expanded clones.

j_gene: TRBJ1-5; v_gene: TRBV6-5; d_gene: .; abundance: .; CDR3nt: TGTGCCAGCAGTTACTCGCATAGCAATCAGCCCCAGCATTTT; CDR3aa: CASSYSHSNQPQHF
j_gene: TRBJ2-7; v_gene: TRBV6-5; d_gene: TRBD1; abundance: .; CDR3nt: TGTGCCAGCAGTTACACTCTAGGACAGGGGGCAGGCGAGCAGTACTTC; CDR3aa: CASSYTLGQGAGEQYF
j_gene: TRBJ1-2; v_gene: TRBV5-1; d_gene: .; abundance: .; CDR3nt: TGCGCCAGCAGCCCTGAAGGGGGTAACTATGGCTACACCTTC; CDR3aa: CASSPEGGNYGYTF
j_gene: TRBJ2-5; v_gene: TRBV18; d_gene: .; abundance: .; CDR3nt: TGTGCCAGCTCACCACCGGGATTAGCACAAGAGACCCAGTACTTC; CDR3aa: CASSPPGLAQETQYF
j_gene: TRBJ1-1; v_gene: TRBV6-2/TRBV6-3; d_gene: .; abundance: .; CDR3nt: TGTGCCAGCAGTCAAACAGGACCAGAATGGAGCACTGAAGCTTTCTTT; CDR3aa: CASSQTGPEWSTEAFF
j_gene: TRBJ2-7; v_gene: TRBV11-3; d_gene: .; abundance: .; CDR3nt: TGTGCCAGCAGCTCGAGGGTCTCCTACGAGCAGTACTTC; CDR3aa: CASSSRVSYEQYF
j_gene: TRBJ1-1; v_gene: TRBV18; d_gene: .; abundance: .; CDR3nt: TGTGCCAGCTCACCACTTTCTCTAAGGGGGGGGAACACTGAAGCTTTCTTT; CDR3aa: CASSPLSLRGGNTEAFF
j_gene: TRBJ1-3; v_gene: TRBV6-5; d_gene: .; abundance: few; CDR3nt: TGTGCCAGCAGGGGGCTTACTGCCGGAAACACCATATATTTT; CDR3aa: CASRGLTAGNTIYF
j_gene: TRBJ2-7; v_gene: TRBV7-3; d_gene: .; abundance: .; CDR3nt: TGTGCCAGCAGCTTGGAGGGGAGAAGTGAGCAGTACTTC; CDR3aa: CASSLEGRSEQYF
j_gene: TRBJ2-3; v_gene: TRBV19; d_gene: .; abundance: .; CDR3nt: TGTGCCAGTAGCCCTAACGACCGCGGCACAGATACGCAGTATTTT; CDR3aa: CASSPNDRGTDTQYF
j_gene: TRBJ2-2; v_gene: TRBV2; d_gene: .; abundance: .; CDR3nt: TGTGCCAGCAGGAGACTACCCACCGGGGAGCTGTTTTTT; CDR3aa: CASRRLPTGELFF
j_gene: TRBJ2-1; v_gene: TRBV4-3; d_gene: TRBD2; abundance: .; CDR3nt: TGCGCCAGCAGCCAAGGGGTTAGCGGGTCGAATGAGCAGTTCTTC; CDR3aa: CASSQGVSGSNEQFF
j_gene: TRBJ1-5; v_gene: TRBV6-1; d_gene: TRBD1; abundance: .; CDR3nt: TGTGCCAGCAGTGAAATCGGACAGGCTAGCAATCAGCCCCAGCATTTT; CDR3aa: CASSEIGQASNQPQHF
j_gene: TRBJ1-2; v_gene: TRBV24-1; d_gene: .; abundance: .; CDR3nt: TGTCCAGAAAGGGTGGACTATGGCTACACCTTC; CDR3aa: CPERVDYGYTF
j_gene: TRBJ1-2; v_gene: TRBV18; d_gene: .; abundance: once; CDR3nt: TGTGCCAGCTCACCACGGACCGGGTGGTATGGCTACACCTTC; CDR3aa: CASSPRTGWYGYTF
j_gene: TRBJ2-1; v_gene: TRBV6-2/TRBV6-3; d_gene: .; abundance: .; CDR3nt: TGTGCCAGCAGTCCCGATCATTTAAACAATGAGCAGTTCTTC; CDR3aa: CASSPDHLNNEQFF
j_gene: TRBJ2-3; v_gene: TRBV20-1; d_gene: .; abundance: few; CDR3nt: TGCAGTGCTAGTTTGGGCCCTCCAGATACGCAGTATTTT; CDR3aa: CSASLGPPDTQYF
j_gene: TRBJ1-2; v_gene: TRBV2; d_gene: .; abundance: .; CDR3nt: TGTGCCAGCAGTTATGGGGGGGGAGGCTACACCTTC; CDR3aa: CASSYGGGGYTF
j_gene: TRBJ1-6; v_gene: TRBV28; d_gene: .; abundance: .; CDR3nt: TGTGCCAGCAGTTCCCCCTTCACCGGGACATTTAATTCACCCCTCCACTTT; CDR3aa: CASSSPFTGTFNSPLHF
j_gene: TRBJ1-1; v_gene: TRBV5-1; d_gene: .; abundance: .; CDR3nt: TGCGCCAGCGGACGGGACGCAGGGGCCACTGAAGCTTTCTTT; CDR3aa: CASGRDAGATEAFF
j_gene: TRBJ2-3; v_gene: TRBV12-3/TRBV12-4; d_gene: .; abundance: .; CDR3nt: TGTGCCAGCAGTGAGGGAGTGGATACGCAGTATTTT; CDR3aa: CASSEGVDTQYF
j_gene: TRBJ2-3; v_gene: TRBV10-3; d_gene: TRBD2; abundance: .; CDR3nt: TGTGCCATCAGAGGCGGGAGTAGCACAGATACGCAGTATTTT; CDR3aa: CAIRGGSSTDTQYF
j_gene: TRBJ1-4; v_gene: TRBV7-8; d_gene: TRBD1; abundance: .; CDR3nt: TGTGCCAGCAGCTATCGACAGGGAAGTAAGCAGGTGGGTAATGAAAAACTGTTTTTT; CDR3aa: CASSYRQGSKQVGNEKLFF
j_gene: TRBJ1-3; v_gene: TRBV5-4; d_gene: .; abundance: .; CDR3nt: TGTGCCAGCAGCTTAATGCAGACTGCGGGAAACACCATATATTTT; CDR3aa: CASSLMQTAGNTIYF
j_gene: TRBJ1-4; v_gene: TRBV7-2; d_gene: .; abundance: .; CDR3nt: TGTGCCAGCAGCTTAGGGGGGGCCGGTGAAAAACTGTTTTTT; CDR3aa: CASSLGGAGEKLFF
j_gene: TRBJ2-2; v_gene: TRBV7-2; d_gene: .; abundance: .; CDR3nt: TGTGCCAGCAGCGACAGACCAGGGATCGGAACCGGGGAGCTGTTTTTT; CDR3aa: CASSDRPGIGTGELFF
j_gene: TRBJ1-1; v_gene: TRBV7-8; d_gene: .; abundance: .; CDR3nt: TGTGCCAGCAGCTTAGGTTCCGTTTTGGGCACTGAAGCTTTCTTT; CDR3aa: CASSLGSVLGTEAFF
j_gene: TRBJ1-1; v_gene: TRBV6-1; d_gene: .; abundance: .; CDR3nt: TGTGCCAGCAGTGAGGGGAGGGGGGGAAACACTGAAGCTTTCTTT; CDR3aa: CASSEGRGGNTEAFF
j_gene: TRBJ2-5; v_gene: TRBV12-5; d_gene: .; abundance: .; CDR3nt: TGTGCTAGTGGCTACGAGGTGGGACAAGAGACCCAGTACTTC; CDR3aa: CASGYEVGQETQYF
j_gene: TRBJ2-3; v_gene: TRBV10-3; d_gene: TRBD2; abundance: once; CDR3nt: TGTGCCATCAGTGGGACTAGCGGGGACTACCGCACAGATACGCAGTATTTT; CDR3aa: CAISGTSGDYRTDTQYF
j_gene: TRBJ1-5; v_gene: TRBV6-2/TRBV6-3; d_gene: .; abundance: .; CDR3nt: TGTGCCAGCAGTTACTCGCGGCAGGGGTATCAGCCCCAGCATTTT; CDR3aa: CASSYSRQGYQPQHF
j_gene: TRBJ2-2; v_gene: TRBV7-2; d_gene: TRBD2; abundance: .; CDR3nt: TGTGCCAGCAGCTTAAGACTAGCTACCGGGGAGCTGTTTTTT; CDR3aa: CASSLRLATGELFF
j_gene: TRBJ2-2; v_gene: TRBV11-2; d_gene: TRBD2; abundance: once; CDR3nt: TGTGCCAGCAGCTCAGCGGGGGGGCCCGACGGGGAGCTGTTTTTT; CDR3aa: CASSSAGGPDGELFF
j_gene: TRBJ1-5; v_gene: TRBV19; d_gene: .; abundance: once; CDR3nt: TGTGCCAGTAGCGAACCACTTGGCAATCAGCCCCAGCATTTT; CDR3aa: CASSEPLGNQPQHF
j_gene: TRBJ1-2; v_gene: TRBV25-1; d_gene: TRBD1; abundance: .; CDR3nt: TGTGCCAGCAGGGGACAGGGGAGTGGAAACTATGGCTACACCTTC; CDR3aa: CASRGQGSGNYGYTF
j_gene: TRBJ1-1; v_gene: TRBV6-2/TRBV6-3; d_gene: .; abundance: .; CDR3nt: TGTGCCAGCAGTTCCCTTTGGAGTGAAGCTTTCTTT; CDR3aa: CASSSLWSEAFF
j_gene: TRBJ2-7; v_gene: TRBV7-2; d_gene: .; abundance: .; CDR3nt: TGTGCCAGCAGCCAGACCGGGATTACCTACGAGCAGTACTTC; CDR3aa: CASSQTGITYEQYF
j_gene: TRBJ2-7; v_gene: TRBV11-3; d_gene: .; abundance: .; CDR3nt: TGTGCCAGCAGCTTACGGGACTCCTACGAGCAGTACTTC; CDR3aa: CASSLRDSYEQYF
j_gene: TRBJ1-5; v_gene: TRBV6-5; d_gene: TRBD1; abundance: .; CDR3nt: TGTGCCAGCAGAAGACAGGGGGCGAACAATCAGCCCCAGCATTTT; CDR3aa: CASRRQGANNQPQHF
j_gene: TRBJ1-6; v_gene: TRBV2; d_gene: .; abundance: .; CDR3nt: TGTGCCGGCCGGGCCAGCGGTTCACCCCTCCACTTT; CDR3aa: CAGRASGSPLHF
j_gene: TRBJ2-3; v_gene: TRBV7-2; d_gene: .; abundance: .; CDR3nt: TGTGCCAGCAGCTTACTACGCACAGATACGCAGTATTTT; CDR3aa: CASSLLRTDTQYF
j_gene: TRBJ2-6; v_gene: TRBV5-5; d_gene: .; abundance: .; CDR3nt: TGTGCCAGCAGCCAGGGACATCTAAAGAGCTCTGGGGCCAACGTCCTGACTTTC; CDR3aa: CASSQGHLKSSGANVLTF
j_gene: TRBJ1-5; v_gene: TRBV2; d_gene: TRBD1; abundance: .; CDR3nt: TGTGCCAGCAGTGGGGAGGGGAGGGGGCGCAATCAGCCCCAGCATTTT; CDR3aa: CASSGEGRGRNQPQHF
j_gene: TRBJ1-1; v_gene: TRBV7-2; d_gene: .; abundance: once; CDR3nt: TGTGCCAGCAGCTTACGGGCGGTGAACACTGAAGCTTTCTTT; CDR3aa: CASSLRAVNTEAFF
j_gene: TRBJ2-7; v_gene: TRBV10-3; d_gene: TRBD2; abundance: .; CDR3nt: TGTGCCATCAGTATAGCGGGAGACACCTCCTACGAGCAGTACTTC; CDR3aa: CAISIAGDTSYEQYF
j_gene: TRBJ2-1; v_gene: TRBV6-6; d_gene: TRBD2; abundance: .; CDR3nt: TGTGCCAGCAGTTCGGGAGCGGGAGAAGGGCAGTTCTTC; CDR3aa: CASSSGAGEGQFF
j_gene: TRBJ2-7; v_gene: TRBV7-8; d_gene: TRBD2; abundance: .; CDR3nt: TGTGCCAGCAGCCGAGATAGCGGGAGGGCTGAGGAGCAGTACTTC; CDR3aa: CASSRDSGRAEEQYF
j_gene: TRBJ1-4; v_gene: TRBV4-3; d_gene: TRBD1; abundance: .; CDR3nt: TGCGCCAGCAGCCAAGCTCCAGCCAGGGGGGATGAAAAACTGTTTTTT; CDR3aa: CASSQAPARGDEKLFF
j_gene: TRBJ2-5; v_gene: TRBV7-8; d_gene: .; abundance: .; CDR3nt: TGTGCCAGCAGCCCCACCTCGTCGAGGGAGACCCAGTACTTC; CDR3aa: CASSPTSSRETQYF
j_gene: TRBJ1-4; v_gene: TRBV3-1/TRBV3-2; d_gene: TRBD1; abundance: .; CDR3nt: TGTGCCAGCAGCCCCCGGGACAGGGATGAAAAACTGTTTTTT; CDR3aa: CASSPRDRDEKLFF
j_gene: TRBJ2-1; v_gene: TRBV6-5; d_gene: .; abundance: many; CDR3nt: TGTGCCAGCAGCACCGGACGAGGTGAGCAGTTCTTC; CDR3aa: CASSTGRGEQFF
j_gene: TRBJ2-7; v_gene: TRBV27; d_gene: .; abundance: once; CDR3nt: TGTGCCAGCTCGATCGGACTTATCGCCTACGAGCAGTACTTC; CDR3aa: CASSIGLIAYEQYF
j_gene: TRBJ2-3; v_gene: TRBV10-3; d_gene: .; abundance: .; CDR3nt: TGTGCCATCAGTCGGGTTCGCACGGGGGATATCGGAGATACGCAGTATTTT; CDR3aa: CAISRVRTGDIGDTQYF
j_gene: TRBJ1-2; v_gene: TRBV5-1; d_gene: TRBD1; abundance: .; CDR3nt: TGCGCCAGCACCCGGGACAGGGATACTGGCTACACCTTC; CDR3aa: CASTRDRDTGYTF
j_gene: TRBJ2-3; v_gene: TRBV27; d_gene: TRBD1; abundance: .; CDR3nt: TGTGCCAGCAGTCCCAGGGGGCGAATCACAGATACGCAGTATTTT; CDR3aa: CASSPRGRITDTQYF